The 11 T cell receptor beta chains given below trace back to one sample, sequenced in a study of T cells in Graves' hyperthyroidism and ophthalmopathy. The source material, RNA transcripts, was used to amplify TCR beta CDR3 regions. The HTBI primer set drove a first-round RT-PCR of the TCR CDR3. TCRdb used MiXCR to reprocess the multiplex PCR reads, holding one entry per CDR3 protein. Of roughly 720,000 distinct CDR3 sequences in the sample, roughly a sixth were seen once. The sample was blood. The receptors stem from a man aged 45-60 years with Graves' hyperthyroidism.

In this sample, this clonotype turned up many times. The chain joins TRBV2 to TRBJ2-1; TRBD2 matches at 7 bases. The junction had 5 bases not matched to a gene; V was cut back by 5 bases and J by 4 bases. In germline, CDR1 is SNHLY, CDR2 FYNNEI. This CDR3 comprises 14 residues. As DNA, the CDR3 is TGTGCCAGCAGTAAACGGGAGGCATACAATGAGCAGTTCTTC. Amino acids: CASSKREAYNEQFF. Together with reference TRBV2 and TRBJ2-1, the CDR3 gives the full variable domain: EPEVTQTPSHQVTQMGQEVILRCVPISNHLYFYWYRQILGQKVEFLVSFYNNEISEKSEIFDDQFSVERPDGSNFTLKIRSTKLEDSAMYFCASSKREAYNEQFFGPGTRLTVL.

In its sample, this clonotype was seen a few times. The V call is TRBV6-1, the J call TRBJ2-5, with no clear D. Germline V gene sequence: CDR1 MNHNS, CDR2 SASEGT. V was cut by 4 bases and J by 7 bases, with 10 bases left in between. The CDR3 sequence is 12 residues long. The CDR3 here is CASSAVMGTQYF. The CDR3 coding sequence is TGTGCCAGCAGTGCCGTAATGGGGACCCAGTACTTC.

V and J are TRBV12-3 or TRBV12-4 and TRBJ2-5, with D maybe TRBD2 (6 bases). Trimming pared 1 base from V and 2 bases from J, leaving 14 bases between. This CDR3 spans 16 amino acids. Here the CDR3 reads CASSLGNPGGQETQYF. The CDR3 coding sequence is TGTGCCAGCAGTTTAGGCAACCCCGGGGGTCAAGAGACCCAGTACTTC.

This clonotype was detected many times. The chain carries TRBV2 and TRBJ1-1; tentatively, D is TRBD1 (6 bases). CDR3 length: 12 amino acids. Trimming pared 9 bases from V and 4 bases from J, leaving 12 bases between. Germline loops: CDR1 SNHLY, CDR2 FYNNEI. CDR3 in amino acids: CARDDRSTEAFF. The CDR3 DNA is TGTGCCAGAGACGACAGGAGCACTGAAGCTTTCTTT.

This clonotype was found a few times. This sequence joins TRBV14 and TRBJ2-1; possible D gene TRBD2, 6 bases. This CDR3 is 15 amino acids long. V lost 2 bases and J 6 bases, leaving 14 bases between the germline ends. Germline values: CDR1 SGHDN, CDR2 FVKESK. The CDR3 sequence is CASSQTGTPRNEQFF. DNA for the CDR3: TGTGCCAGCAGCCAAACGGGGACTCCCCGCAATGAGCAGTTCTTC.

J is TRBJ2-7 and V is TRBV19, with TRBD2 matching over 7 bases. Germline lookup yields CDR1 LNHDA and CDR2 SQIVND (reference sequence). The junction had 5 bases not matched to a gene; V was cut back by 6 bases and J by 0 bases. This CDR3 has 14 amino acids. The CDR3: CASSVGTNSYEQYF. The CDR3 bases are TGTGCCAGTAGCGTCGGGACTAACTCCTACGAGCAGTACTTC.

This clonotype was counted many times. The chain joins TRBV28 to TRBJ2-7; 7 bases map to TRBD1. Looked up from germline, CDR1 is MDHEN and CDR2 is SYDVKM. Trimming took 6 bases from V and 7 from J; bases not matched to a gene: 12. The CDR3 is 14 residues long. The CDR3 sequence: CASSPGQAAGEQYF. Here the CDR3 DNA reads TGTGCCAGCAGCCCCGGACAGGCAGCTGGGGAGCAGTACTTC.

This clonotype was found many times. The chain has TRBV15 and TRBJ2-7; 11 bases fit TRBD2. V shed 5 bases and J 0 bases; nucleotides not matched to a gene: 6. CDR1 and CDR2 from the germline V gene are LNHNV and YYDKDF (reference sequence). The CDR3 contains 16 residues. The CDR3 sequence is CATSSISGRASYEQYF. The DNA for the CDR3 is TGTGCCACCAGCTCCATTAGCGGGAGGGCCTCCTACGAGCAGTACTTC.

This chain connects TRBV6-5 to TRBJ2-1; maybe TRBD1 (5 bases). The V gene lost 2 bases and the J gene lost 6 bases, with 8 bases spanning the gap. Looked up from germline, CDR1 is MNHEY and CDR2 is SVGAGI. The CDR3 loop spans 13 amino acids. The CDR3 DNA follows: TGTGCCAGCAGTTACGGTCAGGGCAATGAGCAGTTCTTC. It yields the protein CASSYGQGNEQFF.

Many counts were recorded for this clonotype. The chain recombines TRBV28 with TRBJ2-1; TRBD2 matches at 15 bases. Losses at the gene ends were 7 bases for V and 7 bases for J; bases not matched to a gene: 17. The CDR3 is 19 residues long. Looked up from germline, CDR1 is MDHEN and CDR2 is SYDVKM. CDR3 coding DNA: TGTGCCAGCAACGAAAAAGGACTAGCGGGAGGGCCGCGGGTGAATGAGCAGTTCTTC. The encoded protein is CASNEKGLAGGPRVNEQFF.

This clonotype has a handful of counts. This sequence joins TRBV30 and TRBJ1-5; 7 nucleotides align to TRBD1. Germline CDR1 GTSNPN, CDR2 SVGIG (reference sequence). V lost 2 bases, J lost 7 bases, and 5 bases stayed unmatched. This CDR3 has 13 residues. This CDR3 reads CAWSRQGRQPQHF. The CDR3 DNA is TGTGCCTGGAGTCGACAGGGAAGACAGCCCCAGCATTTT.